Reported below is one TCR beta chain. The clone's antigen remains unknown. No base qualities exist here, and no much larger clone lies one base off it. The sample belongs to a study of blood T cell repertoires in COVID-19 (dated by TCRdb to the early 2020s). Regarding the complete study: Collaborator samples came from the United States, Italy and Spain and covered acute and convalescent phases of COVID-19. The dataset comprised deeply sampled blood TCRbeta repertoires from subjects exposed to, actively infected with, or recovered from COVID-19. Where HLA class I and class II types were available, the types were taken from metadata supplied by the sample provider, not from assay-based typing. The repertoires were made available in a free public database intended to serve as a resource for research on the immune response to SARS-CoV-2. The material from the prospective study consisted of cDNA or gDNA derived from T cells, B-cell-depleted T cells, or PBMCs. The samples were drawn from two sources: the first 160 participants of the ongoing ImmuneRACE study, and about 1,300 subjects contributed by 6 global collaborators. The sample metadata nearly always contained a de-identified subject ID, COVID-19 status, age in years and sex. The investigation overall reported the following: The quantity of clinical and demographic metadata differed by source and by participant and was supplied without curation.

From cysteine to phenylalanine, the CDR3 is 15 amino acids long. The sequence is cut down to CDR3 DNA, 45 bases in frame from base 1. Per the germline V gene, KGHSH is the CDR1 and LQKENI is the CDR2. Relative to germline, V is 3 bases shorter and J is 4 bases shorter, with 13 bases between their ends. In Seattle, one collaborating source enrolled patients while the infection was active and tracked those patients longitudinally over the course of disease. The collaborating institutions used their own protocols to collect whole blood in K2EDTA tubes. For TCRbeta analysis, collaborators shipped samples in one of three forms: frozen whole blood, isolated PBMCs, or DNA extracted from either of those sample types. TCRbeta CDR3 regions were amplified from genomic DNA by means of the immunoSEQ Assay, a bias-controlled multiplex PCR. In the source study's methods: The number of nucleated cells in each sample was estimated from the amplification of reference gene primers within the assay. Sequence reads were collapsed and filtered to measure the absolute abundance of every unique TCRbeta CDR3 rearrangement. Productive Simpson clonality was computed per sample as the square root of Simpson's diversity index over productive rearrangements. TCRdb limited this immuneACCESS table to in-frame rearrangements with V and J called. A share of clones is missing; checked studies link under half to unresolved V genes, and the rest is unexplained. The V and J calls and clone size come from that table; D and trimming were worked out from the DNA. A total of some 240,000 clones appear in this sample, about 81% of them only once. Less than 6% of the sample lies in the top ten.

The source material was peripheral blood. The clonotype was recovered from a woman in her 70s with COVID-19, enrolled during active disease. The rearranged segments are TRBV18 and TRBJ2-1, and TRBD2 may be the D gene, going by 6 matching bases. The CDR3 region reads CASSPGPLAYNEQFF. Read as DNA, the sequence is TGTGCCAGCTCACCGGGTCCTCTAGCGTACAATGAGCAGTTCTTC.